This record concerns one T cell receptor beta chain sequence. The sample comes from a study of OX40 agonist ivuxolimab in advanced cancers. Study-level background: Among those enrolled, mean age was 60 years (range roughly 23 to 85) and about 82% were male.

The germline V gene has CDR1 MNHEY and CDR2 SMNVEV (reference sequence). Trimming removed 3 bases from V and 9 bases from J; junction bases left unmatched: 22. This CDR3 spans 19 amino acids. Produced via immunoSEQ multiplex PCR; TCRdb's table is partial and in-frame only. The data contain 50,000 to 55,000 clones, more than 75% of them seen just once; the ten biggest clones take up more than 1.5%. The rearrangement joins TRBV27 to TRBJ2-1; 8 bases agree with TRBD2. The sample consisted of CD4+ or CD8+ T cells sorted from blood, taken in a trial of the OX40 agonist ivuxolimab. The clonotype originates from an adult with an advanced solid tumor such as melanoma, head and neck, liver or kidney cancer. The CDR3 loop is CASSLKTGREDRRSGEQFF. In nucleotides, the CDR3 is TGTGCCAGCAGTTTGAAGACGGGGCGGGAGGACCGCCGGTCCGGTGAGCAGTTCTTC.